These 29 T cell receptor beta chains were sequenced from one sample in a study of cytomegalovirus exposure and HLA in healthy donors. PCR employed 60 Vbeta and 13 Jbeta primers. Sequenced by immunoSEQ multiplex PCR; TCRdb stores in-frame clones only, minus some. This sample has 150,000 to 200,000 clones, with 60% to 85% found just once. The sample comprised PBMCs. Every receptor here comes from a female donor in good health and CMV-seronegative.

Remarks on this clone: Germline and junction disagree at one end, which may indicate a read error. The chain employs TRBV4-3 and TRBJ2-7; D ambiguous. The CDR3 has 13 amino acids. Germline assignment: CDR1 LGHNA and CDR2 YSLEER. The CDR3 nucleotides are TGCGCCAGCAGCCAAGATCCCGATTACGGGCAGTACTTC. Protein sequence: CASSQDPDYGQYF.

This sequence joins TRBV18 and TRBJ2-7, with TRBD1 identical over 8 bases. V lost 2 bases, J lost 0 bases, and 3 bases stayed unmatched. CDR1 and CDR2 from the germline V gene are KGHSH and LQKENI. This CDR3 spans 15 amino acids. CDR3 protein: CASSPDRGTSYEQYF. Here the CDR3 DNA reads TGTGCCAGCTCACCAGACAGGGGTACCTCCTACGAGCAGTACTTC. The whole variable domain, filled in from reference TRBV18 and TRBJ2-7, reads NAGVMQNPRHLVRRRGQEARLRCSPMKGHSHVYWYRQLPEEGLKFMVYLQKENIIDESGMPKERFSAEFPKEGPSILRIQQVVRGDSAAYFCASSPDRGTSYEQYFGPGTRLTVT.

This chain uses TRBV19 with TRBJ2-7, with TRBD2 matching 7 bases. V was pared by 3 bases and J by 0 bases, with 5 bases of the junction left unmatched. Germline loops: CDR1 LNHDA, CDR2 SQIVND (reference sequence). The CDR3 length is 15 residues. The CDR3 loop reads CASSMKGGTSYEQYF. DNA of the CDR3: TGTGCCAGTAGTATGAAGGGAGGGACCTCCTACGAGCAGTACTTC.

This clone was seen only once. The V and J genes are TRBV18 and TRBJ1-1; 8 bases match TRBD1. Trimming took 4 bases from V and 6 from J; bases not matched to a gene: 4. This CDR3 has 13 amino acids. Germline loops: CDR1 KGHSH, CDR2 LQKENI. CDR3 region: CASSRTGSAEAFF. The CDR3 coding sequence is TGTGCCAGCTCACGGACAGGGTCGGCTGAAGCTTTCTTT.

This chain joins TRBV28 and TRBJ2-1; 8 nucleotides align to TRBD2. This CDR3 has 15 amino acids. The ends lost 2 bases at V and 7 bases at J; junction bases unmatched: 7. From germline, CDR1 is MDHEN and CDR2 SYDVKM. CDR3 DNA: TGTGCCAGCAGTTTAACTAGCGGAGGGAGAAATGAGCAGTTCTTC. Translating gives CASSLTSGGRNEQFF. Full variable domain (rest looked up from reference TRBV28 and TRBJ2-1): DVKVTQSSRYLVKRTGEKVFLECVQDMDHENMFWYRQDPGLGLRLIYFSYDVKMKEKGDIPEGYSVSREKKERFSLILESASTNQTSMYLCASSLTSGGRNEQFFGPGTRLTVL.

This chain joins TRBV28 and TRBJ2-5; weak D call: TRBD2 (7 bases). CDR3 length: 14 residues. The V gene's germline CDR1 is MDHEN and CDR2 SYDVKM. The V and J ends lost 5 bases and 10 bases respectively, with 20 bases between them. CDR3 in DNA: TGTGCCAGCAGTGTAATTGCGGGGGCGCGGGTCCAGTACTTC. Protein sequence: CASSVIAGARVQYF.

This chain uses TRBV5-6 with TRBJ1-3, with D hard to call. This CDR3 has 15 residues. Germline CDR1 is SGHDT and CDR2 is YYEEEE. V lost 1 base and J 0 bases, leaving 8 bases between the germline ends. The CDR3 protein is CASSLMAISGNTIYF. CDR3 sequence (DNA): TGTGCCAGCAGCTTGATGGCCATCTCTGGAAACACCATATATTTT.

The CDR3 DNA reads TGCAGCGTTGCGGTGACAGGGCAAGAGACCCAGTACTTC. Amino acid sequence: CSVAVTGQETQYF. The V call is TRBV29-1, the J call TRBJ2-5, with 7 bases lining up with TRBD1. Germline assignment: CDR1 SQVTM and CDR2 ANQGSEA. There are 13 residues in the CDR3. Trimming at V came to 4 bases and at J to 2 bases, leaving 4 bases not matched to a gene.

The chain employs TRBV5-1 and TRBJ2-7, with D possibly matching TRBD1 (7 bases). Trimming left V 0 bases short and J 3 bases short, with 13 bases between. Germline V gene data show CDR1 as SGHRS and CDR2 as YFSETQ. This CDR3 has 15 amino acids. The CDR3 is CASSLEEGAHYEQYF. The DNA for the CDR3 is TGCGCCAGCAGCTTGGAGGAGGGGGCTCACTACGAGCAGTACTTC.

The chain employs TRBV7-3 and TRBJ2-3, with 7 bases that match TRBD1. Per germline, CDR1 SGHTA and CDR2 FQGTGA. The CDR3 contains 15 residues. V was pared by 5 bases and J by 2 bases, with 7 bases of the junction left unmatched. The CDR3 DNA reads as TGTGCCAGCAGCGAAACCGGGACAGTCACAGATACGCAGTATTTT. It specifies CASSETGTVTDTQYF.

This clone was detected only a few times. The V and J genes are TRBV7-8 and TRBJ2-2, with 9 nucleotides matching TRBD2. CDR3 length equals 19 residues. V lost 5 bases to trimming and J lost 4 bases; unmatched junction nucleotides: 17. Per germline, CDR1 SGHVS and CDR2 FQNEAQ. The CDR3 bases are TGTGCCAGCAGCCAGCGGACTAGCGTTCGCCTCGGGGGCACCGGGGAGCTGTTTTTT. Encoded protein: CASSQRTSVRLGGTGELFF.

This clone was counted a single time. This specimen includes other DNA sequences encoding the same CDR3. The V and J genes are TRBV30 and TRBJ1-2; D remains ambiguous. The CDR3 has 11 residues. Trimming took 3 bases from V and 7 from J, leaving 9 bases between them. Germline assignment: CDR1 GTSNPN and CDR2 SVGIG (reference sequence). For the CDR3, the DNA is TGTGCCTGGAGAACCGGGGTTGGCTACACCTTC. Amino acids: CAWRTGVGYTF.

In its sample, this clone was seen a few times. The CDR3 here is CASSLVAGSEQYF. The CDR3 nucleotides read TGTGCCAGCAGCTTAGTGGCGGGAAGCGAGCAGTACTTC. The chain carries TRBV7-9 and TRBJ2-7; weak D call: TRBD2 (6 bases). V lost 1 base, J lost 6 bases, and 10 bases lay in between. CDR3 length: 13 residues. Looked up from germline, CDR1 is SEHNR and CDR2 is FQNEAQ (reference sequence).

Here the CDR3 reads CASSLSAGGHTGELFF. The CDR3 DNA follows: TGTGCCAGCAGCTTATCGGCGGGAGGCCACACCGGGGAGCTGTTTTTT. The gene calls are TRBV7-3 and TRBJ2-2; 8 bases map to TRBD2. CDR1 and CDR2 from the germline V gene are SGHTA and FQGTGA. This CDR3 comprises 16 residues. With V trimmed by 2 bases and J by 3 bases, 5 bases remained unmatched.

CDR3 amino acids: CASSKGTVFSYEQYF. CDR3 DNA sequence: TGTGCCAGTAGTAAGGGGACAGTTTTCTCCTACGAGCAGTACTTC. This sequence joins TRBV19 and TRBJ2-7; 7 bases are shared with TRBD1. This CDR3 is built from 15 residues. The V segment lost 4 bases and the J segment 0 bases; nucleotides outside the gene matches: 6. Germline CDR1 and CDR2: LNHDA and SQIVND (reference sequence).

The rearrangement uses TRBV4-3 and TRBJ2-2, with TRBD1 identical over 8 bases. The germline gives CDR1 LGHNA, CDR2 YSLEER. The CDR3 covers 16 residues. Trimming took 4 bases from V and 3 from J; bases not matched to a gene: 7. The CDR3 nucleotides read TGCGCCAGCAGCCGCACCGGGACAGGCTACACCGGGGAGCTGTTTTTT. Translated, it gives CASSRTGTGYTGELFF.

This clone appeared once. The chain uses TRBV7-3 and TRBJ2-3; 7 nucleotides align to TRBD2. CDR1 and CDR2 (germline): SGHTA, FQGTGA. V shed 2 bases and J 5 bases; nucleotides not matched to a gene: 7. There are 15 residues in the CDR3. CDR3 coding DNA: TGTGCCAGCAGCTTATACGGGCCGGGGGGAGATACGCAGTATTTT. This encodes CASSLYGPGGDTQYF.

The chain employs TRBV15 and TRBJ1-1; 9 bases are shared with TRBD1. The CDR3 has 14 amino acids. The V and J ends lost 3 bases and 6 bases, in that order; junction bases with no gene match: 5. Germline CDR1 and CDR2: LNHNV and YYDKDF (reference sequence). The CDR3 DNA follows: TGTGCCACCAGCAGGGACAGGGGTCACCCTGAAGCTTTCTTT. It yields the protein CATSRDRGHPEAFF. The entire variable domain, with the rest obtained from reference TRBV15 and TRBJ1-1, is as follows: DAMVIQNPRYQVTQFGKPVTLSCSQTLNHNVMYWYQQKSSQAPKLLFHYYDKDFNNEADTPDNFQSRRPNTSFCFLDIRSPGLGDTAMYLCATSRDRGHPEAFFGQGTRLTVV.

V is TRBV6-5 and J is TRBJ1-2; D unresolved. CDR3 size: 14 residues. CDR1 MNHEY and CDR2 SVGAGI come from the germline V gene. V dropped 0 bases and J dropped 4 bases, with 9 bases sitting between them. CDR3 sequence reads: CASSYSRSGYGYTF. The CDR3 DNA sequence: TGTGCCAGCAGTTACTCTCGTAGCGGCTATGGCTACACCTTC.

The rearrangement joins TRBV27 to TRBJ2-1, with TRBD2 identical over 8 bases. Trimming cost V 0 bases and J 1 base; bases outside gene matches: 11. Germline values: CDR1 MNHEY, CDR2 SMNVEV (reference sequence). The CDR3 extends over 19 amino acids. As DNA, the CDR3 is TGTGCCAGCAGTTTATCCTCAGTGGTAGCGGGGACTTCCTACAATGAGCAGTTCTTC. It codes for CASSLSSVVAGTSYNEQFF.

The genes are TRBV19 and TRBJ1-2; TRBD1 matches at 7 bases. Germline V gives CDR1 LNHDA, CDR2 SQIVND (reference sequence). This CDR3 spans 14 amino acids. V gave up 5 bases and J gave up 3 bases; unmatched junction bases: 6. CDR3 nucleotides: TGTGCCAGTAGTTCCGGGACAGTTGACTATGGCTACACCTTC. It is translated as CASSSGTVDYGYTF.

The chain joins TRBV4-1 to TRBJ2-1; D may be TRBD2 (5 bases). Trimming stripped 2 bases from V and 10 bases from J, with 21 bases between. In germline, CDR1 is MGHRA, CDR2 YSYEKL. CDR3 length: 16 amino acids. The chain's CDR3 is CASSQSLDGRAWEQFF. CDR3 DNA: TGCGCCAGCAGCCAAAGTTTGGACGGGCGGGCATGGGAGCAGTTCTTC.

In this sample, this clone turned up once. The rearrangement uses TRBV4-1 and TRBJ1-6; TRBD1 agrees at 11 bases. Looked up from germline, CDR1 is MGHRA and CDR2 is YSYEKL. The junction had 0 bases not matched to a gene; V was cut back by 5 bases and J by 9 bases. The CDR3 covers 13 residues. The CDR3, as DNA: TGCGCCAGCAGCGGGACAGGGGGTTCACCCCTCCACTTT. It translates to CASSGTGGSPLHF.

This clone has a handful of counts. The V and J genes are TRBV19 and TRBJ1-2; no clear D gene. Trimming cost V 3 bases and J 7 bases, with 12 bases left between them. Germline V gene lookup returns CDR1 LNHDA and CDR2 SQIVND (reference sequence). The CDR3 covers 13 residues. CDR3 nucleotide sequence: TGTGCCAGTAGTATTTTCGGGGTCGGTGGCTACACCTTC. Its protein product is CASSIFGVGGYTF.

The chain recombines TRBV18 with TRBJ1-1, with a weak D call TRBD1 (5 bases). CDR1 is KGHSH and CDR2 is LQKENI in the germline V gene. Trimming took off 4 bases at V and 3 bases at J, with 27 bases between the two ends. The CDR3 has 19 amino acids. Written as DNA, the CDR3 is TGTGCCAGCTCACTTACCAACGGTCGGGGGATGGGGGGGGACACTGAAGCTTTCTTT. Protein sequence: CASSLTNGRGMGGDTEAFF.

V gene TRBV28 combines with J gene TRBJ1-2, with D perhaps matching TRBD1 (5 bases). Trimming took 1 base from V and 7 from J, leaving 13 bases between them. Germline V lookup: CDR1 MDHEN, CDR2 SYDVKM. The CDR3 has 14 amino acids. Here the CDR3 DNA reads TGTGCCAGCAGTTTATCGAGGAGGGGAAGTGGCTACACCTTC. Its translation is CASSLSRRGSGYTF.

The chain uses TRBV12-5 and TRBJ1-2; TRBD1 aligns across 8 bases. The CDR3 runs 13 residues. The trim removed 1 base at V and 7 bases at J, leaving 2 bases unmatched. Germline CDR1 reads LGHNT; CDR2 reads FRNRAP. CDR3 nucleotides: TGTGCTAGTGGTTTGGACAGGGGGTCTGGCTACACCTTC. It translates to CASGLDRGSGYTF.

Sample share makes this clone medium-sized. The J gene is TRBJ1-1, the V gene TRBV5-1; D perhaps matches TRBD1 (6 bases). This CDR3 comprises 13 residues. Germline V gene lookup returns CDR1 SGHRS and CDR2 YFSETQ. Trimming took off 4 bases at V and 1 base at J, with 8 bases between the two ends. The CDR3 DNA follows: TGCGCCAGCAGCACAGGGACGAACACTGAAGCTTTCTTT. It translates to CASSTGTNTEAFF.

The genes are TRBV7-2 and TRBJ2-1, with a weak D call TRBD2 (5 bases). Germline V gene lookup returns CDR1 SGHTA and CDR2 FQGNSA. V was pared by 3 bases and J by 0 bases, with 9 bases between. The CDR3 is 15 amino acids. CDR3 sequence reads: CASSFRGSSYNEQFF. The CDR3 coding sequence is TGTGCCAGCAGCTTTAGAGGGAGCTCCTACAATGAGCAGTTCTTC.